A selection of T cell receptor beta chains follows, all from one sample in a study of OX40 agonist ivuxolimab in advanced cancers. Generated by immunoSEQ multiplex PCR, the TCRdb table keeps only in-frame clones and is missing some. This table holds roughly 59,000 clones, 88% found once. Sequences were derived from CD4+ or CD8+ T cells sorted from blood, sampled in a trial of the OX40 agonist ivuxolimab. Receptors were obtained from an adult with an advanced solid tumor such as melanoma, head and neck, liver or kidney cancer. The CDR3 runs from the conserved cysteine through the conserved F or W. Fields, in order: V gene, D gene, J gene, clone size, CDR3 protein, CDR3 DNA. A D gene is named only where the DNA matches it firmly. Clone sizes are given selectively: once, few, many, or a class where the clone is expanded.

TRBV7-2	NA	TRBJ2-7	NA	CASSPPRAGSYEQYF	TGTGCCAGCAGCCCGCCACGGGCGGGCTCCTACGAGCAGTACTTC
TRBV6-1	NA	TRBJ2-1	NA	CASSGVRRVLVSDEQFF	TGTGCCAGCAGTGGAGTAAGAAGGGTCTTGGTGAGCGATGAGCAGTTCTTC
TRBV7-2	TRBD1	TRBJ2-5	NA	CASSPRQGSRETQYF	TGTGCCAGCAGCCCGCGACAGGGCTCCCGGGAGACCCAGTACTTC
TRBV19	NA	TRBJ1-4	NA	CASCRGQLNEKLFF	TGTGCCAGCTGTCGGGGCCAGCTTAATGAAAAACTGTTTTTT
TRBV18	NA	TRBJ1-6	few	CASSPAKQNSPLHF	TGTGCCAGCTCACCGGCCAAACAGAATTCACCCCTCCACTTT
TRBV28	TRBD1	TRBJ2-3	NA	CATDADRGSTDTQYF	TGTGCCACAGACGCGGACAGGGGTAGCACAGATACGCAGTATTTT
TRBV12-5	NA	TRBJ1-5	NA	CASGLENQPQHF	TGTGCTAGTGGTTTGGAAAATCAGCCCCAGCATTTT
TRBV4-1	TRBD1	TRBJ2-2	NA	CASSPGQGGNTGELFF	TGCGCCAGCAGCCCTGGACAGGGGGGGAACACCGGGGAGCTGTTTTTT
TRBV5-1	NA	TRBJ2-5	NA	CASSLGLKETQYF	TGCGCCAGCAGCTTGGGACTTAAAGAGACCCAGTACTTC
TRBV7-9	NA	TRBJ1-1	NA	CASNTNRDGTEAFF	TGTGCCAGCAACACAAACAGGGATGGGACTGAAGCTTTCTTT
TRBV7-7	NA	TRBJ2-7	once	CASSPGAGENYEQYF	TGTGCCAGCAGCCCTGGGGCAGGAGAAAACTACGAGCAGTACTTC
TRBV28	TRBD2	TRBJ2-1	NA	CASSSPVAGGPFNEQFF	TGTGCCAGCAGTTCCCCCGTAGCGGGAGGGCCATTCAATGAGCAGTTCTTC
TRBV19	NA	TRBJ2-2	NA	CASREKDSTTGELFF	TGTGCCAGTAGGGAGAAAGACTCCACAACCGGGGAGCTGTTTTTT
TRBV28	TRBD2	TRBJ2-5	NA	CASSLPRGGRETQYF	TGTGCCAGCAGTTTACCACGCGGGGGGAGGGAGACCCAGTACTTC
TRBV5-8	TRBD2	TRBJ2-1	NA	CASSPGVLAGVIEQFF	TGTGCCAGCAGCCCTGGGGTACTAGCGGGAGTGATTGAGCAGTTCTTC
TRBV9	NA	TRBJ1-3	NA	CASSYDSVGGNTIYF	TGTGCCAGCAGCTATGACTCCGTCGGTGGAAACACCATATATTTT
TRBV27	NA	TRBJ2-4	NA	CASSYSGEDKNIQYF	TGTGCCAGCAGTTACTCCGGGGAGGACAAAAACATTCAGTACTTC
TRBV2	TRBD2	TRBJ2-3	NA	CASSASGRNRVTDTQYF	TGTGCCAGCAGCGCTAGCGGGAGGAACCGAGTCACAGATACGCAGTATTTT
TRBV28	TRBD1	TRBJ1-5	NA	CASSLTGRGDQPQHF	TGTGCCAGCAGTTTGACAGGGAGGGGAGATCAGCCCCAGCATTTT
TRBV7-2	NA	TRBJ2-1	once	CASSLGGTLSYNEQFF	TGTGCCAGCAGCTTGGGGGGAACGCTCTCCTACAATGAGCAGTTCTTC
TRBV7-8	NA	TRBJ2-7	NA	CASSPIRSLNEQYF	TGTGCCAGCAGCCCAATCCGGTCGCTCAACGAGCAGTACTTC
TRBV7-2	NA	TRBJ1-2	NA	CASSSLPAVGYTF	TGTGCCAGCAGCTCCCTGCCCGCGGTTGGCTACACCTTC
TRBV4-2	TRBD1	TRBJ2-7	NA	CASSFSVGTATYEQYF	TGTGCCAGCAGCTTTTCGGTAGGGACAGCAACCTACGAGCAGTACTTC
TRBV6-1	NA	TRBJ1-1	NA	CASSETGVGTEAFF	TGTGCCAGCAGTGAAACGGGGGTTGGCACTGAAGCTTTCTTT
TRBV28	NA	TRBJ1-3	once	CASSTPGHISGNTIYF	TGTGCCAGCAGTACCCCGGGACATATCTCTGGAAACACCATATATTTT
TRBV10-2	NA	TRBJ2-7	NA	CASSESKFGSTTYEQYF	TGCGCCAGCAGTGAGTCGAAATTTGGGTCCACTACCTACGAGCAGTACTTC
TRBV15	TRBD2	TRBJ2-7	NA	CATSTKAGGVLEQYF	TGTGCCACCAGCACTAAAGCGGGAGGGGTTCTCGAGCAGTACTTC
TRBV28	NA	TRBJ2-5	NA	CASSFSLGSPRYQETQYF	TGTGCCAGCAGCTTCAGTCTGGGGAGTCCTAGGTACCAAGAGACCCAGTACTTC
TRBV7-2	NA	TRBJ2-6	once	CASSLSTGAGANVLTF	TGTGCCAGCAGCCTCTCGACAGGTGCTGGGGCCAACGTCCTGACTTTC
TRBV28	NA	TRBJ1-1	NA	CASSLQAGLANTEAFF	TGTGCCAGCAGTTTACAAGCCGGCCTCGCAAACACTGAAGCTTTCTTT
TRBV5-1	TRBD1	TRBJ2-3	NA	CASSSEGQVFTDTQYF	TGCGCCAGCAGCTCGGAGGGACAGGTTTTCACAGATACGCAGTATTTT
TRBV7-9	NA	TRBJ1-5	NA	CASSLGVDSNQPQHF	TGTGCCAGCAGCTTAGGCGTAGATAGCAATCAGCCCCAGCATTTT
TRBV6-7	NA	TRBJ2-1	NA	CASSYSWGTGGAGYNEQFF	TGTGCCAGCAGTTACTCGTGGGGTACGGGGGGCGCCGGATACAATGAGCAGTTCTTC
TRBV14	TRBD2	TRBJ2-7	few	CASSPVIYSGRGVYEQYF	TGTGCCAGCAGCCCCGTCATTTATAGCGGGAGAGGAGTCTACGAGCAGTACTTC
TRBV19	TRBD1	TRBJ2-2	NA	CASSTGQGTGELFF	TGTGCCAGTAGTACGGGACAGGGGACCGGGGAGCTGTTTTTT
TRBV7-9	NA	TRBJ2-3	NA	CASSSHGGLADTQYF	TGTGCCAGCAGCTCGCATGGGGGGCTGGCAGATACGCAGTATTTT
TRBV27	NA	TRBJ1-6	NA	CASSLKVGALYSPLHF	TGTGCCAGCAGTTTAAAGGTGGGAGCCTTATATTCACCCCTCCACTTT
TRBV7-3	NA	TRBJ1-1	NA	CASSFYRVSMNTEAFF	TGTGCCAGCAGCTTTTACAGGGTATCGATGAACACTGAAGCTTTCTTT
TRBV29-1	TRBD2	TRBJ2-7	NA	CSVFRGVQQYF	TGCAGCGTGTTCCGGGGGGTGCAGCAGTACTTC
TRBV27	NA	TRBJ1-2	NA	CASYPDNPLMTFNYGYTF	TGTGCCAGTTACCCCGATAACCCCCTCATGACCTTTAACTATGGCTACACCTTC
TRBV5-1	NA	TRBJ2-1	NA	CAITRDNEQFF	TGCGCCATCACGAGGGACAATGAGCAGTTCTTC
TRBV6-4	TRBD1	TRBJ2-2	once	CASSSDRDTGELFF	TGTGCCAGCAGTAGTGACAGGGACACCGGGGAGCTGTTTTTT
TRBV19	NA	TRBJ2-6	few	CASTQPRSSGANVLTF	TGTGCCAGTACCCAACCCCGAAGCTCTGGGGCCAACGTCCTGACTTTC
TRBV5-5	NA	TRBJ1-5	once	CASSWSGTYSNQPQHF	TGTGCCAGCAGCTGGAGCGGGACGTATAGCAATCAGCCCCAGCATTTT
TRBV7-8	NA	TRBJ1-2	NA	CASNSGVSYGYTF	TGTGCCAGCAACTCAGGGGTGAGCTATGGCTACACCTTC
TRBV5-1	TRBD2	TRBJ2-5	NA	CASKNPAGEETQYF	TGCGCCAGCAAAAACCCAGCGGGAGAAGAGACCCAGTACTTC
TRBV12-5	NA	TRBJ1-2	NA	CASGLGWGNYGYTF	TGTGCTAGTGGTTTGGGTTGGGGCAACTATGGCTACACCTTC
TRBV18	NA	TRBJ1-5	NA	CASSRSSGVGQPQHF	TGTGCCAGCTCACGAAGCTCAGGGGTAGGACAGCCCCAGCATTTT
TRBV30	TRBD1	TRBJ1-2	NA	CAWSPQGAGGYTF	TGTGCCTGGAGTCCACAGGGGGCGGGGGGCTACACCTTC
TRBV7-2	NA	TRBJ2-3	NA	CASSLARDKPAYF	TGTGCCAGCAGCTTAGCCCGGGACAAGCCGGCGTATTTT